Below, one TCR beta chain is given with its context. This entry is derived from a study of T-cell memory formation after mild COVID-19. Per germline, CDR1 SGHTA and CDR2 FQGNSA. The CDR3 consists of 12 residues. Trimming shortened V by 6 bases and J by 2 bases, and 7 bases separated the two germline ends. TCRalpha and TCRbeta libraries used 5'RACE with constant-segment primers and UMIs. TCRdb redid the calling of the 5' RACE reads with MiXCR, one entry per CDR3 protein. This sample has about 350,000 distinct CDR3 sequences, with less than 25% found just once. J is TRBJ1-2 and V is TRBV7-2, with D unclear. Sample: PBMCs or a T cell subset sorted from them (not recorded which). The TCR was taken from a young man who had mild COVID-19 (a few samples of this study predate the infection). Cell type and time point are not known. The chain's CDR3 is CASSQQNYGYTF. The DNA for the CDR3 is TGTGCCAGCAGTCAGCAGAACTATGGCTACACCTTC.